This T cell receptor (beta chain) came from a study of blood T cell repertoires in COVID-19. This CDR3 is built from 14 residues. J gave up 0 bases and V 3 bases, and 2 bases lay outside the gene matches. Germline V gene sequence: CDR1 SGHTA, CDR2 FQGNSA. Clones were read by immunoSEQ multiplex PCR, and TCRdb kept only the in-frame ones, dropping some. This sample has 120,000 or so clones, with 80% found just once. J is TRBJ2-7 and V is TRBV7-2; 7 nucleotides agree with TRBD1. The sequenced sample consisted of peripheral blood. The TCR comes from a man aged 65-85 years with acute or convalescent COVID-19. The CDR3 DNA is TGTGCCAGCAGCTTCACAGGGGCCTCCTACGAGCAGTACTTC. The encoded protein is CASSFTGASYEQYF.